Below are 25 T cell receptor beta chains sequenced from a single sample in a study of beta chain features in type 1 diabetes. All of the isolated RNA was reverse transcribed, so expressed TCRB transcripts were sequenced. Here immunoSEQ multiplex PCR was the method, and the copy in TCRdb shows in-frame clones only, minus some. The sample shows 600,000 to 650,000 clones, around 16% of them seen only once. The sample taken for sequencing was naive CD4+ T cells from blood. All receptors derive from a young man in good health.

Comments on this clone: The sample carries other DNA sequences with the same CDR3. V is TRBV9 and J is TRBJ2-7; 9 positions agree with TRBD2. The CDR3 extends over 15 amino acids. Trimming took 0 bases from V and 2 from J; bases not matched to a gene: 3. Germline V gene lookup returns CDR1 SGDLS and CDR2 YYNGEE. DNA for the CDR3: TGTGCCAGCAGCGTAGGCCTAGCGGGACCCTACGAGCAGTACTTC. Its translation: CASSVGLAGPYEQYF.

This clone was detected only a few times. The V call is TRBV9, the J call TRBJ2-5, with D uncertain. The ends were cut back, 0 bases at V and 5 bases at J, with 8 bases in the middle. Germline V CDR1 and CDR2: SGDLS, YYNGEE. The CDR3 runs 13 residues. CDR3 region: CASSVGISETQYF. The DNA of the CDR3 is TGTGCCAGCAGCGTAGGGATCAGCGAGACCCAGTACTTC.

This clone showed up just a few times. The J gene is TRBJ2-1, the V gene TRBV27, with no clear D. V lost 11 bases to trimming and J lost 0 bases, with 20 bases between them. Germline V CDR1 and CDR2: MNHEY, SMNVEV (reference sequence). CDR3 length equals 16 residues. The CDR3 here is CAALSRGGSSYNEQFF. DNA of the CDR3: TGTGCCGCCCTCTCACGAGGCGGTAGCTCCTACAATGAGCAGTTCTTC.

This clone has only a few counts. CDR3 protein: CASSQEISGGGTTGELFF. For the CDR3, the DNA is TGCGCCAGCAGCCAAGAGATAAGTGGCGGGGGTACCACCGGGGAGCTGTTTTTT. V usage is TRBV4-3 and J usage is TRBJ2-2, with 7 nucleotides matching TRBD2. CDR1 is LGHNA, CDR2 YSLEER, per germline. The CDR3 runs 18 residues. Losses at the gene ends were 0 bases for V and 4 bases for J; bases not matched to a gene: 11.

This sequence joins TRBV9 and TRBJ2-2; D is possibly TRBD2 (5 bases). CDR1 SGDLS and CDR2 YYNGEE come from the germline V gene. The V gene lost 3 bases and the J gene lost 6 bases, with 12 bases spanning the gap. This CDR3 is built from 14 residues. The CDR3 DNA follows: TGTGCCAGCAGCGAGGGAGACCTCGCCGGGGAGCTGTTTTTT. As protein: CASSEGDLAGELFF.

This chain links TRBV4-1 with TRBJ2-1, with no clear D. CDR1 is MGHRA and CDR2 is YSYEKL in the germline V gene. Trimming stripped 3 bases from V and 0 bases from J, with 6 bases between. There are 14 residues in the CDR3. As DNA, the CDR3 is TGCGCCAGCAGCCAGTATGGCTCCTACAATGAGCAGTTCTTC. Residues: CASSQYGSYNEQFF.

V usage is TRBV9 and J usage is TRBJ1-6; 9 positions match TRBD1. Germline trimming cut 4 bases from V and 8 bases from J; bases unmatched to any gene: 7. The germline V gene has CDR1 SGDLS and CDR2 YYNGEE. The CDR3 loop spans 15 amino acids. The CDR3: CASSKGQGSYSPLHF. CDR3 in DNA: TGTGCCAGCAGCAAGGGACAGGGTTCTTATTCACCCCTCCACTTT.

The V and J genes are TRBV10-3 and TRBJ1-1, with D unclear. With 5 bases removed from V and 1 base from J, the gap between germline ends came to 14 bases. The CDR3 is made up of 15 amino acids. The V gene's germline CDR1 is ENHRY and CDR2 SYGVKD. The CDR3 loop is CAISSRNLGNTEAFF. The CDR3 DNA follows: TGTGCCATCAGTAGTCGTAACCTGGGGAACACTGAAGCTTTCTTT.

This clone was seen a few times. The chain is built from TRBV7-2 and TRBJ1-4; D is unresolved. Germline V gene sequence: CDR1 SGHTA, CDR2 FQGNSA. Deletions cut 5 bases from V and 6 bases from J, with 19 bases between. The CDR3 is 16 amino acids. The CDR3 region is CASSPGPGREDEKLFF. The CDR3 bases are TGTGCCAGCAGCCCCGGGCCCGGGAGGGAGGATGAAAAACTGTTTTTT. The full variable domain, rest sourced from reference TRBV7-2 and TRBJ1-4, is GAGVSQSPSNKVTEKGKDVELRCDPISGHTALYWYRQSLGQGLEFLIYFQGNSAPDKSGLPSDRFSAERTGGSVSTLTIQRTQQEDSAVYLCASSPGPGREDEKLFFGSGTQLSVL.

In its sample, this clone was seen a few times. V gene TRBV5-1 combines with J gene TRBJ1-2, with TRBD1 matching 8 bases. There are 14 residues in the CDR3. With V trimmed by 5 bases and J by 2 bases, 5 bases remained unmatched. The germline V gene encodes CDR1 SGHRS and CDR2 YFSETQ. Written as DNA, the CDR3 is TGCGCCAGCAGAGGACAGGGCGGAAACTATGGCTACACCTTC. Translating it yields CASRGQGGNYGYTF.

The chain couples TRBV28 to TRBJ1-3, with TRBD1 identical over 7 bases. The CDR3 has 12 residues. The trim removed 2 bases at V and 13 bases at J, leaving 5 bases unmatched. Germline V lookup: CDR1 MDHEN, CDR2 SYDVKM. The CDR3 sequence: CASSLQGRGIYF. The DNA for the CDR3 is TGTGCCAGCAGTTTACAGGGCAGGGGGATATATTTT.

The genes are TRBV28 and TRBJ1-4; D may be TRBD1 (6 bases). V lost 8 bases, J lost 5 bases, and 6 bases lay in between. The CDR3 is 11 residues long. CDR1 MDHEN and CDR2 SYDVKM come from the germline V gene. The CDR3 DNA reads TGTGCCAGCCAGGGGAATGAAAAACTGTTTTTT. This sequence encodes CASQGNEKLFF.

The genes are TRBV28 and TRBJ1-2; TRBD1 might be the D (6 bases). This CDR3 region has 14 residues. Per germline, CDR1 MDHEN and CDR2 SYDVKM. V lost 2 bases to trimming and J lost 8 bases, with 15 bases between them. The CDR3: CASSLGGGMRGYTF. CDR3 nucleotide sequence: TGTGCCAGCAGTTTAGGGGGCGGAATGAGGGGCTACACCTTC.

The V gene is TRBV7-3, the J gene TRBJ2-4; TRBD2 matches 7 bases. The trim removed 5 bases at V and 0 bases at J, leaving 10 bases unmatched. The CDR3 spans 17 residues. Looked up from germline, CDR1 is SGHTA and CDR2 is FQGTGA. CDR3 DNA: TGTGCCAGCAGCCCAGAGGGAGGGATTATAGCCAAAAACATTCAGTACTTC. This gives the protein CASSPEGGIIAKNIQYF. Using reference TRBV7-3 and TRBJ2-4 for the parts outside the CDR3, the full variable domain is GAGVSQTPSNKVTEKGKYVELRCDPISGHTALYWYRQSLGQGPEFLIYFQGTGAADDSGLPNDRFFAVRPEGSVSTLKIQRTERGDSAVYLCASSPEGGIIAKNIQYFGAGTRLSVL.

This chain joins TRBV7-6 and TRBJ1-3; 8 bases are a match to TRBD1. The V segment lost 5 bases and the J segment 6 bases; nucleotides outside the gene matches: 9. There are 15 residues in the CDR3. Per germline, CDR1 SGHVS and CDR2 FNYEAQ. The CDR3 DNA sequence: TGTGCCAGCAGCGCGGACAGGGAGAGGGAAAACACCATATATTTT. It yields the protein CASSADRERENTIYF. The variable domain in full, with the rest retrieved from reference TRBV7-6 and TRBJ1-3, is GAGVSQSPRYKVTKRGQDVALRCDPISGHVSLYWYRQALGQGPEFLTYFNYEAQQDKSGLPNDRFSAERPEGSISTLTIQRTEQRDSAMYRCASSADRERENTIYFGEGSWLTVV.

This clone was observed a handful of times. The chain uses TRBV28 and TRBJ2-7; D might be TRBD2 (5 bases). Trimming took off 5 bases at V and 3 bases at J, with 14 bases between the two ends. Germline loops: CDR1 MDHEN, CDR2 SYDVKM. This CDR3 contains 14 residues. The CDR3 coding sequence is TGTGCCAGCAGTACTAGGCAGCGGCGCTACGAGCAGTACTTC. As protein: CASSTRQRRYEQYF.

This clone has only one observation. V is TRBV7-9 and J is TRBJ2-2; weak D call: TRBD2 (6 bases). Germline CDR1 and CDR2: SEHNR and FQNEAQ (reference sequence). V was shortened by 3 bases and J by 0 bases, with 11 bases between the two germline ends. This CDR3 is 16 amino acids long. The CDR3 spells CASSFLTGANTGELFF. The CDR3, as DNA: TGTGCCAGCAGCTTCCTAACGGGGGCGAACACCGGGGAGCTGTTTTTT.

The chain recombines TRBV7-9 with TRBJ1-1; TRBD1 is a possible D gene (5 bases). The germline V and J ends were trimmed by 8 bases and 1 base, with 14 bases remaining between them. The V gene's germline CDR1 is SEHNR and CDR2 FQNEAQ (reference sequence). The CDR3 length is 14 residues. CDR3 loop: CASGTQGGNTEAFF. CDR3 nucleotide sequence: TGTGCCAGCGGAACCCAGGGAGGGAACACTGAAGCTTTCTTT.

This clone was seen only a few times. The CDR3 protein is CASSFPGTPRRGEQYF. The CDR3 nucleotides read TGTGCCAGCAGTTTCCCCGGGACACCTCGCCGGGGCGAGCAGTACTTC. V usage is TRBV28 and J usage is TRBJ2-7, with a tentative D call TRBD1 (6 bases). The germline V gene has CDR1 MDHEN and CDR2 SYDVKM. Trimming stripped 3 bases from V and 6 bases from J, with 21 bases between. The CDR3 consists of 16 residues.

This chain links TRBV14 with TRBJ2-7; possibly TRBD1 or TRBD2 for D (5 bases each). Germline V lookup: CDR1 SGHDN, CDR2 FVKESK. V was trimmed by 4 bases and J by 4 bases, leaving 14 bases between them. This CDR3 is 14 amino acids long. CDR3 sequence (DNA): TGTGCCAGCAGCCGTGGGGCCTCGGGGTACGAGCAGTACTTC. This gives the protein CASSRGASGYEQYF.

The chain uses TRBV19 and TRBJ2-2; TRBD2 is a possible D gene (5 bases). V gave up 6 bases and J gave up 3 bases, with 11 bases separating them. Germline lookup yields CDR1 LNHDA and CDR2 SQIVND (reference sequence). The CDR3 spans 14 residues. CDR3 region: CASRSSWDTGELFF. The CDR3 region has the DNA TGTGCCAGTAGGTCTAGCTGGGACACCGGGGAGCTGTTTTTT. The entire variable domain, with the rest obtained from reference TRBV19 and TRBJ2-2, is as follows: DGGITQSPKYLFRKEGQNVTLSCEQNLNHDAMYWYRQDPGQGLRLIYYSQIVNDFQKGDIAEGYSVSREKKESFPLTVTSAQKNPTAFYLCASRSSWDTGELFFGEGSRLTVL.

In the case of this clone: The same CDR3 is also encoded by other DNA sequences in this sample. The chain is built from TRBV7-9 and TRBJ1-5; D unresolved. The V gene lost 1 base and the J gene lost 4 bases, with 8 bases spanning the gap. Germline V gene sequence: CDR1 SEHNR, CDR2 FQNEAQ (reference sequence). CDR3 size: 14 residues. The DNA of the CDR3 is TGTGCCAGCAGCTTAGGGGGTGGTAATCAGCCCCAGCATTTT. Translating it yields CASSLGGGNQPQHF.

The chain links TRBV7-9 to TRBJ2-7, with D possibly matching TRBD1 (6 bases). The CDR3 covers 15 residues. Germline CDR1 and CDR2: SEHNR and FQNEAQ (reference sequence). Trimming removed 1 base at V and 7 bases at J, with 17 bases between. CDR3 amino acids: CASSLVSTGPPEQYF. DNA of the CDR3: TGTGCCAGCAGCTTAGTTAGCACAGGGCCCCCGGAGCAGTACTTC.

Only a few counts were recorded for this clone. This chain links TRBV5-5 with TRBJ2-6; 7 bases are shared with TRBD1. CDR1 and CDR2 (germline): SGHKS, YYEKEE (reference sequence). The length of the CDR3 is 18 residues. V shed 0 bases, J shed 1 base, and the junction held 7 bases outside the gene matches. CDR3 region: CASSLGQGLVSGANVLTF. Written as DNA, the CDR3 is TGTGCCAGCAGCTTGGGACAGGGTCTTGTGTCTGGGGCCAACGTCCTGACTTTC.

The rearrangement joins TRBV10-3 to TRBJ1-6; D gene ambiguous. Per the germline V gene, CDR1 is ENHRY and CDR2 is SYGVKD. The CDR3 has 13 residues. Trimming removed 5 bases from V and 10 bases from J, with 12 bases in between. The CDR3 DNA reads TGTGCCATCAGTATCAACACGGAGTCACCCCTCCACTTT. This sequence encodes CAISINTESPLHF.